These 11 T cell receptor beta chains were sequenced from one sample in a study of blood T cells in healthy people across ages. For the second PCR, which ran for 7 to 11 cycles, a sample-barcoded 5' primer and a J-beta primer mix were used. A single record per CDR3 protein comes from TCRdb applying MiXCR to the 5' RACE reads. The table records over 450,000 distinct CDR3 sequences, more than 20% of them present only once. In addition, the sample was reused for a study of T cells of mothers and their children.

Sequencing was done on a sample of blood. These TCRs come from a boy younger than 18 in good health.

CDR3 amino acids: CASSLRQGAGNTIYF. The CDR3 DNA reads TGTGCCAGCAGCCTTCGACAGGGGGCGGGAAACACCATATATTTT. The chain joins TRBV7-2 to TRBJ1-3, with 10 positions matching TRBD1. Germline trimming cut 5 bases from V and 4 bases from J; bases unmatched to any gene: 5. This CDR3 has 15 residues. CDR1 SGHTA and CDR2 FQGNSA come from the germline V gene.

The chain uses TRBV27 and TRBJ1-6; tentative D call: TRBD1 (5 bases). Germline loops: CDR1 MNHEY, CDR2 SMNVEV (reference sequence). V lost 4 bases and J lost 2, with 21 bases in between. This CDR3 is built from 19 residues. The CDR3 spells CASSSKGVTGGTYNSPLHF. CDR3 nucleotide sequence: TGTGCCAGCAGTTCAAAGGGAGTGACGGGGGGGACCTATAATTCACCCCTCCACTTT.

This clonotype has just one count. The CDR3 sequence is CASSQEIQWGSYNEQFF. CDR3 DNA: TGTGCCAGCAGCCAAGAAATCCAATGGGGCTCCTACAATGAGCAGTTCTTC. J is TRBJ2-1 and V is TRBV4-2; D ambiguous. This CDR3 has 17 residues. Germline V gene data show CDR1 as LGHNA and CDR2 as YNFKEQ. The V end lost 0 bases, the J end lost 0 bases, and 12 bases lay between the germline ends.

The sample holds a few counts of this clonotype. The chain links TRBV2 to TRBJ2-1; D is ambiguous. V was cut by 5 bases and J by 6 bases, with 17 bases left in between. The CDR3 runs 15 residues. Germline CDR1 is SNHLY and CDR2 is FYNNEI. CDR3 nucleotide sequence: TGTGCCAGCAGTCCCCTTAGGTGGGTACGCAATGAGCAGTTCTTC. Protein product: CASSPLRWVRNEQFF.

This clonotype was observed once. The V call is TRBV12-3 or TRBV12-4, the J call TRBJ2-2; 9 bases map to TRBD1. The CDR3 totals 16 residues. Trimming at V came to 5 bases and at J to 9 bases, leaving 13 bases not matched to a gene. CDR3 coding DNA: TGTGCCAGCAGTCGAACCGGGACAGGGAAACGGAGGGAGCTGTTTTTT. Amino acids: CASSRTGTGKRRELFF.

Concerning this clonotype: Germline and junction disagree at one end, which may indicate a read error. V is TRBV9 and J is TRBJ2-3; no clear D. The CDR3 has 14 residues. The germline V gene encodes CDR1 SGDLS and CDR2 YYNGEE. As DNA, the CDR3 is TGTGCCAGCAGCGTAGGGCCGAGCACGGATACGCAGTATTTT. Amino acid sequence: CASSVGPSTDTQYF. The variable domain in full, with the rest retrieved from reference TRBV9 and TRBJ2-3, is DSGVTQTPKHLITATGQRVTLRCSPRSGDLSVYWYQQSLDQGLQFLIQYYNGEERAKGNILERFSAQQFPDLHSELNLSSLELGDSALYFCASSVGPSTDTQYFGPGTRLTVL.

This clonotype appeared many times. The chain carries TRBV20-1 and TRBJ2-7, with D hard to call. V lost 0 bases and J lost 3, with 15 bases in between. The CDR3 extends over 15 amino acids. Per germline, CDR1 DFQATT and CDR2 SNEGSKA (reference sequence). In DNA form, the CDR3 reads TGCAGTGCTAGAGATCCAACCGGACGCCACTACGAGCAGTACTTC. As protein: CSARDPTGRHYEQYF.

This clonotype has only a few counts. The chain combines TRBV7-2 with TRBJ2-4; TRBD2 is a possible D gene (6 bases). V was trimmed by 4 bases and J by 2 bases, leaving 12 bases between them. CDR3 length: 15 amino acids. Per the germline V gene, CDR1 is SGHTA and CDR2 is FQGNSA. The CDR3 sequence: CASSSGEYPKNIQYF. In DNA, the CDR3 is TGTGCCAGCAGCTCGGGGGAGTACCCCAAAAACATTCAGTACTTC. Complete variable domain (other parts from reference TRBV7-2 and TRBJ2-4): GAGVSQSPSNKVTEKGKDVELRCDPISGHTALYWYRQSLGQGLEFLIYFQGNSAPDKSGLPSDRFSAERTGGSVSTLTIQRTQQEDSAVYLCASSSGEYPKNIQYFGAGTRLSVL.

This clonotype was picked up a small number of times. The DNA of the CDR3 is TGTGCCAGCAGAGCCGGGGATGAAAAACTGTTTTTT. Protein product: CASRAGDEKLFF. V is TRBV6-6 and J is TRBJ1-4; no reliable D call. CDR3 length equals 12 residues. Germline V gene lookup returns CDR1 MNHNY and CDR2 SVGAGI (reference sequence). Deletions cut 6 bases from V and 6 bases from J, with 8 bases between.

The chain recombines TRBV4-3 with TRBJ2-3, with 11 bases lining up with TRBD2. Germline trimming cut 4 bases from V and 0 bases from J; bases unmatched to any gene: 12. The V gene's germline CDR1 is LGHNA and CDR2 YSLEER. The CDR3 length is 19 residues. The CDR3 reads CASSPALASGGPSTDTQYF. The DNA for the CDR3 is TGCGCCAGCAGCCCTGCGCTGGCTAGCGGGGGGCCAAGCACAGATACGCAGTATTTT.

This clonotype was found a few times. This chain's CDR3 is CASWGGDNQPQHF. The CDR3 coding sequence is TGTGCCAGCTGGGGAGGGGATAATCAGCCCCAGCATTTT. The chain combines TRBV28 with TRBJ1-5; possible D gene TRBD1, 5 bases. The CDR3 is 13 residues long. CDR1 and CDR2 (germline): MDHEN, SYDVKM. The V gene lost 8 bases and the J gene lost 4 bases, with 12 bases spanning the gap.